A selection of T cell receptor beta chains follows, all from one sample in a study of blood T cell repertoires in COVID-19. Libraries were prepared by immunoSEQ multiplex PCR; TCRdb keeps only in-frame clonotypes and omits some of them. This sample has approximately 88,000 clones, with under 90% found just once. Sequencing was performed on peripheral blood. The source of these receptors is a woman in her 70s with acute or convalescent COVID-19. Each CDR3 is given with its conserved first and last residue. A D gene is named only where the DNA matches it firmly. Not every row has a clone size; where given, it reads once, few, many or a size class.

j_call: TRBJ2-1
v_call: TRBV11-3
clone_size: once
d_call: TRBD2
cdr3_nt: TGTGCCAGCAGCATAGGACTAGCGGGAAACAATGAGCAGTTCTTC
cdr3_aa: CASSIGLAGNNEQFF

j_call: TRBJ2-5
v_call: TRBV4-1
clone_size: .
d_call: TRBD2
cdr3_nt: TGCGCCAGCAGTACCCGGACTAGCGGAGAAGGGGCCCAGTACTTC
cdr3_aa: CASSTRTSGEGAQYF

j_call: TRBJ2-3
v_call: TRBV5-1
clone_size: .
d_call: .
cdr3_nt: TGCGCCAGCAGCTTGGAATTCCCCGGCACAGATACGCAGTATTTT
cdr3_aa: CASSLEFPGTDTQYF

j_call: TRBJ1-6
v_call: TRBV21-1
clone_size: .
d_call: .
cdr3_nt: TGTGCCAGCAGGAGACAGGGGCCCTCGGGAGGTTATAATTCACCCCTCCACTTT
cdr3_aa: CASRRQGPSGGYNSPLHF

j_call: TRBJ1-1
v_call: TRBV19
clone_size: .
d_call: .
cdr3_nt: TGTGCCAGTAGTTGGAGGATGAACACTGAAGCTTTCTTT
cdr3_aa: CASSWRMNTEAFF

j_call: TRBJ2-1
v_call: TRBV9
clone_size: few
d_call: TRBD1
cdr3_nt: TGTGCCAGCAGCCCTGGACAGGGGTCGATCGATGAGCAGTTCTTC
cdr3_aa: CASSPGQGSIDEQFF

j_call: TRBJ2-2
v_call: TRBV6-2/TRBV6-3
clone_size: .
d_call: .
cdr3_nt: TGTGCCAGCAGTAGAAATCAGGGGAACACCGGGGAGCTGTTTTTT
cdr3_aa: CASSRNQGNTGELFF

j_call: TRBJ2-1
v_call: TRBV5-4
clone_size: .
d_call: TRBD1
cdr3_nt: TGTGCCAGCAGAGAGGACAGGTACAATGAGCAGTTCTTC
cdr3_aa: CASREDRYNEQFF

j_call: TRBJ1-6
v_call: TRBV9
clone_size: once
d_call: TRBD1
cdr3_nt: TGTGCCAGCAGCGTAGCCGGACAGGGGGCTTATTCACCCCTCCACTTT
cdr3_aa: CASSVAGQGAYSPLHF

j_call: TRBJ1-1
v_call: TRBV2
clone_size: .
d_call: TRBD1
cdr3_nt: TGTGCCAGCGGGGACAGGGTGCGGGCTGAAGCTTTCTTT
cdr3_aa: CASGDRVRAEAFF

j_call: TRBJ2-5
v_call: TRBV6-5
clone_size: .
d_call: .
cdr3_nt: TGTGCCAGCAGTTACTCGGCGGGGGCGGGAGAGACCCAGTACTTC
cdr3_aa: CASSYSAGAGETQYF

j_call: TRBJ1-1
v_call: TRBV9
clone_size: .
d_call: TRBD1
cdr3_nt: TGTGCCAGCAGCGCTGGACAGGGGTACACTGAAGCTTTCTTT
cdr3_aa: CASSAGQGYTEAFF

j_call: TRBJ1-1
v_call: TRBV4-3
clone_size: once
d_call: TRBD1
cdr3_nt: TGCGCCAGCAGCCAACAGACAGGGGACACTGAAGCTTTCTTT
cdr3_aa: CASSQQTGDTEAFF

j_call: TRBJ2-5
v_call: TRBV7-9
clone_size: .
d_call: .
cdr3_nt: TGTGCCAGCAGCTTAGTCCAGGGCCTAGCGAGAGAGACCCAGTACTTC
cdr3_aa: CASSLVQGLARETQYF

j_call: TRBJ2-5
v_call: TRBV9
clone_size: .
d_call: TRBD2
cdr3_nt: TGTGCCAGCAGCGTAGGGACTAGCGCACAAGAGACCCAGTACTTC
cdr3_aa: CASSVGTSAQETQYF

j_call: TRBJ1-2
v_call: TRBV10-2
clone_size: .
d_call: .
cdr3_nt: TGCGCCAGCAGCCGAATGGCAGGGGAGGGGCTAGCTTATGGCTACACCTTC
cdr3_aa: CASSRMAGEGLAYGYTF

j_call: TRBJ1-1
v_call: TRBV30
clone_size: .
d_call: TRBD1
cdr3_nt: TGTGCCTGGGGAATGCGACAGGGTAAGGCTTTCTTT
cdr3_aa: CAWGMRQGKAFF

j_call: TRBJ2-2
v_call: TRBV19
clone_size: .
d_call: TRBD2
cdr3_nt: TGTGCCGCTAGCGGGAGCCCCACCGGGGAGCTGTTTTTT
cdr3_aa: CAASGSPTGELFF

j_call: TRBJ2-6
v_call: TRBV5-6
clone_size: .
d_call: TRBD1
cdr3_nt: TGTGCCAGCAGCCCCGGACAGGGCCGCTCTGGGGCCAACGTCCTGACTTTC
cdr3_aa: CASSPGQGRSGANVLTF

j_call: TRBJ1-3
v_call: TRBV6-2/TRBV6-3
clone_size: .
d_call: .
cdr3_nt: TGTGCCAGCAGTCCGGGACAAACCACTGGAAACACCATATATTTT
cdr3_aa: CASSPGQTTGNTIYF

j_call: TRBJ1-3
v_call: TRBV5-4
clone_size: .
d_call: .
cdr3_nt: TGTGCCAGCAGCTTGGGGCGAGGACTCGGAAACACCATATATTTT
cdr3_aa: CASSLGRGLGNTIYF

j_call: TRBJ2-5
v_call: TRBV10-2
clone_size: .
d_call: .
cdr3_nt: TGCGCCAGCAGTGGGGGCAGGCCCGTGAGCCAAGAGACCCAGTACTTC
cdr3_aa: CASSGGRPVSQETQYF

j_call: TRBJ1-4
v_call: TRBV27
clone_size: once
d_call: TRBD1
cdr3_nt: TGTGCCAGCAGTTTATTCGGCAGGGGGCGTGAAAAACTGTTTTTT
cdr3_aa: CASSLFGRGREKLFF

j_call: TRBJ2-1
v_call: TRBV9
clone_size: .
d_call: TRBD2
cdr3_nt: TGTGCCAGCAGCGTCCCGGGACAGGGACTAGCGGGAGGCCCAGGTGAGCAGTTCTTC
cdr3_aa: CASSVPGQGLAGGPGEQFF

j_call: TRBJ2-1
v_call: TRBV30
clone_size: .
d_call: TRBD2
cdr3_nt: TGTGCCTGGAGTGCCGGGACTAGCGGGAGGCCCCCTTTATACAATGAGCAGTTCTTC
cdr3_aa: CAWSAGTSGRPPLYNEQFF

j_call: TRBJ1-2
v_call: TRBV5-6
clone_size: few
d_call: .
cdr3_nt: TGTGCCAGCACCGGGAACAGTTATGGCTACACCTTC
cdr3_aa: CASTGNSYGYTF

j_call: TRBJ1-3
v_call: TRBV5-1
clone_size: .
d_call: TRBD1
cdr3_nt: TGCGCCAGCAGCTTGGGGACAGGCGGAAACACCATATATTTT
cdr3_aa: CASSLGTGGNTIYF

j_call: TRBJ1-2
v_call: TRBV4-2
clone_size: .
d_call: .
cdr3_nt: TGTGCCAGCAGCCAAGATGTCAGGGGTGTCTATGGCTACACCTTC
cdr3_aa: CASSQDVRGVYGYTF

j_call: TRBJ1-2
v_call: TRBV18
clone_size: once
d_call: TRBD1
cdr3_nt: TGTGCCAGCTCACCACCTACAACCGGGACAGGGATGTATGGCTACACCTTC
cdr3_aa: CASSPPTTGTGMYGYTF

j_call: TRBJ2-5
v_call: TRBV11-3
clone_size: .
d_call: TRBD1
cdr3_nt: TGTGCCAGCAGTGTTGGACAGGGGATTGAGGAGACCCAGTACTTC
cdr3_aa: CASSVGQGIEETQYF

j_call: TRBJ1-2
v_call: TRBV7-9
clone_size: few
d_call: TRBD1
cdr3_nt: TGTGCCAGCAGCTCGAACGACAGGGCTTATGGCTACACCTTC
cdr3_aa: CASSSNDRAYGYTF

j_call: TRBJ2-2
v_call: TRBV19
clone_size: .
d_call: TRBD2
cdr3_nt: TGTGCCAGTAGTAAAGAGCGGGGGGCCATCGGGGAGCTGTTTTTT
cdr3_aa: CASSKERGAIGELFF

j_call: TRBJ2-2
v_call: TRBV5-1
clone_size: .
d_call: TRBD1
cdr3_nt: TGCGCCAGCAGCCCGGGGACAGGGAGACACGGGGAGCTGTTTTTT
cdr3_aa: CASSPGTGRHGELFF

j_call: TRBJ1-1
v_call: TRBV10-1
clone_size: .
d_call: .
cdr3_nt: TGCGCCAGCAGTGCGTCAGGGAGGACTGAAGCTTTCTTT
cdr3_aa: CASSASGRTEAFF

j_call: TRBJ2-1
v_call: TRBV11-2
clone_size: .
d_call: TRBD2
cdr3_nt: TGTGCCAGCAGCTTAGAGCCAGCGGGGGGAGGAGGAAACAATGAGCAGTTCTTC
cdr3_aa: CASSLEPAGGGGNNEQFF

j_call: TRBJ2-3
v_call: TRBV5-1
clone_size: once
d_call: TRBD1
cdr3_nt: TGCGCCAGCAGCGTTGGCCCGTCCCGGACAGGGAAGGATACGCAGTATTTT
cdr3_aa: CASSVGPSRTGKDTQYF

j_call: TRBJ1-1
v_call: TRBV5-4
clone_size: .
d_call: .
cdr3_nt: TGTGCCAGCAGCTTACCCAGGGGAGAGGGCACTGAAGCTTTCTTT
cdr3_aa: CASSLPRGEGTEAFF

j_call: TRBJ1-4
v_call: TRBV7-9
clone_size: .
d_call: TRBD1
cdr3_nt: TGTGCCAGCGGTCAGGGACAGGGCGCAACTAATGAAAAACTGTTTTTT
cdr3_aa: CASGQGQGATNEKLFF

j_call: TRBJ2-2
v_call: TRBV15
clone_size: .
d_call: .
cdr3_nt: TGTGCCACCAGCAGAGTCGGGGGGCCCGGGGAGCTGTTTTTT
cdr3_aa: CATSRVGGPGELFF

j_call: TRBJ2-1
v_call: TRBV5-6
clone_size: .
d_call: TRBD2
cdr3_nt: TGTGCCAGCAGCCTCCCGGCTAGCGGGGGGCACAATGAGCAGTTCTTC
cdr3_aa: CASSLPASGGHNEQFF